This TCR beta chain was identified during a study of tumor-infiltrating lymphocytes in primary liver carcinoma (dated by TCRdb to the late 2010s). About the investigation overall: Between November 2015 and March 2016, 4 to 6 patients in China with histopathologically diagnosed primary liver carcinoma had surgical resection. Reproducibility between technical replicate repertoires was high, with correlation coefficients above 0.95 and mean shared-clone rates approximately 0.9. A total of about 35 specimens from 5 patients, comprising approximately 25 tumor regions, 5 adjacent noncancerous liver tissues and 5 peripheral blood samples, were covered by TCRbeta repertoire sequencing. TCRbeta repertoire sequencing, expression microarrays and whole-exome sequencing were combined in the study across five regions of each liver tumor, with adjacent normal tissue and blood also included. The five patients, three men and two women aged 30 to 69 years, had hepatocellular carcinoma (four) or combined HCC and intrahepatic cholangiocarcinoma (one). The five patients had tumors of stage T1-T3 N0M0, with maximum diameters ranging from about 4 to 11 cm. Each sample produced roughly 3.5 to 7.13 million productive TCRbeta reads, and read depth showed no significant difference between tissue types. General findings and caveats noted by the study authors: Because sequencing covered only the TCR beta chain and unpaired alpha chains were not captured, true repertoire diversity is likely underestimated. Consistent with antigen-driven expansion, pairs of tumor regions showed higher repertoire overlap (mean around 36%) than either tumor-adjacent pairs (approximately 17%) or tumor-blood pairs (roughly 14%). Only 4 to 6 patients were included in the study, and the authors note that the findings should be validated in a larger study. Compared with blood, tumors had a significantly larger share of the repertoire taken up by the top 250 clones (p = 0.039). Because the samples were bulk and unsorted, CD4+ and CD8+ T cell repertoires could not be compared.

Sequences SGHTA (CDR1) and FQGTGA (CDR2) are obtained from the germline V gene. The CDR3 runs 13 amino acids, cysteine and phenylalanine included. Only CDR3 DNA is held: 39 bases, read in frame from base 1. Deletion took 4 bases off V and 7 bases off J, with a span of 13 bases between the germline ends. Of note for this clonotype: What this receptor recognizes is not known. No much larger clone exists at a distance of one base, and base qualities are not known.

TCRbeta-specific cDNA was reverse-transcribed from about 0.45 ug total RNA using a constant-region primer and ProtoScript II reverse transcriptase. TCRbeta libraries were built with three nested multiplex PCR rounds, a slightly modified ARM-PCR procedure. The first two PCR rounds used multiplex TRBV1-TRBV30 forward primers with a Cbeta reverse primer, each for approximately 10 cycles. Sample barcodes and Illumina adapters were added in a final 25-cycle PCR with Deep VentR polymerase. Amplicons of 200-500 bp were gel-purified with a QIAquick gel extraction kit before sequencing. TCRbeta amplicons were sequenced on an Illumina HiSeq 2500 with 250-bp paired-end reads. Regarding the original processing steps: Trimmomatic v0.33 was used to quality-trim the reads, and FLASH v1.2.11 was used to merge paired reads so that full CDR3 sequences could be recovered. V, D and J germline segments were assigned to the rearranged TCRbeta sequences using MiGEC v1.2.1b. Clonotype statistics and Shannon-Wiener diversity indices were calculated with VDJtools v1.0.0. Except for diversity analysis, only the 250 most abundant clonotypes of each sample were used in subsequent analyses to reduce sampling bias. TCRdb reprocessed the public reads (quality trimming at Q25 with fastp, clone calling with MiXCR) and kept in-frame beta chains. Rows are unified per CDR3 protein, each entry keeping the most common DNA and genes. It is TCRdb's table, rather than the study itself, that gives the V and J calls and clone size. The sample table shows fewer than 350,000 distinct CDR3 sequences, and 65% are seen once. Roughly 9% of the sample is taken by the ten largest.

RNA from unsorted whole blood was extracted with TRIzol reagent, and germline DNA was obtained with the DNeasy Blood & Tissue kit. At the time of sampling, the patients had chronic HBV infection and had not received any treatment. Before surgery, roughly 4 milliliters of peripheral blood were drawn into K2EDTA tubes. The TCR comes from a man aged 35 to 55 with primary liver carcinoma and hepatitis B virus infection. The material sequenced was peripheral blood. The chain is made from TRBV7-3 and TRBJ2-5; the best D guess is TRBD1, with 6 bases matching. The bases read TGTGCCAGCAGCTCCCAACCGACAGGGACCCAGTACTTC. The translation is CASSSQPTGTQYF.